This T cell receptor beta chain was documented in a study of blood T cells in healthy people across ages (dated by TCRdb to between 2014 and 2017). Notes on the research overall: Template switching captured roughly one uniquely barcoded TCR beta cDNA molecule per two T cells in model experiments. Donors were grouped into four age groups: young (average roughly 17 years), middle-aged (39), aged (roughly 67) and long-lived (about 89). To avoid experimental bias, donors of different ages were spread randomly across the sequencing lanes. For two donors (one aged 18 to 30 and one aged 80 or older), the study analyzed two additional independent replicas of 1 million unique cDNA reads from the same blood draw. Age-related changes in TCR beta repertoire diversity were measured in the study by deep sequencing normalized with unique cDNA molecular identifiers. Results the study describes overall, beyond this receptor: Donor CMV infection status was unknown, potentially confounding age-related changes in expanded clonotypes. Observed TCR beta diversity per million T cells fell roughly linearly with age, and a significant reduction was already apparent by age roughly 40. The long-lived group showed more naive CD4+ T cells, fewer expanded clones and increased TCR diversity than the aged group, suggesting age selection. Since profiling was done on bulk unsorted PBMCs, naive and antigen-experienced compartments could not be conclusively compared. Estimates of total diversity based on one million sequenced T cells were regarded as lower bounds and as underestimates. Observed TCR beta diversity correlated strongly with the percentage of naive T cells measured by flow cytometry.

Library prep was done by 5' RACE. The instrument was an Illumina HiSeq 2500. A second PCR of 7 to 11 cycles was run with a J-beta primer mix and a sample-barcoded 5' primer. Each TCR beta cDNA molecule received a unique molecular identifier from a template-switch 5' adaptor carrying 12 random nucleotides. Each sample yielded at least 2.5 million CDR3-containing paired-end reads. First-strand cDNA was synthesized from all RNA with the Mint cDNA synthesis kit, primed by a TRBC-specific oligonucleotide. Following uracil-DNA glycosylase treatment, all cDNA underwent a first 18-cycle PCR with the universal primers M1SS and BC2_uni_R. Under the source paper's analysis protocol: Each sample was normalized by randomly selecting 1 million high-quality reads, each carrying a distinct molecular identifier. Reads sharing molecular identifiers were discarded rather than binned into consensus sequences. MiTCR, with a Q25 quality threshold and the strictest error-elimination algorithm, was used for CDR3 identification, clonotype clustering and error correction. A nonparametric unseen species model using Euler transformation provided a lower-bound estimate of total TCR beta diversity. TCRdb ran its own pipeline on the public reads, namely fastp trimming at Q25 and MiXCR clone calling, and kept in-frame beta chains. Entries are consolidated by CDR3 protein sequence, retaining the most common genes and DNA. TCRdb, not the authors, supplied the V and J calls. Here the sample has roughly 1,800,000 distinct CDR3 sequences; around half occur a single time. 2.1% of the sample rests with the top ten.

Systemically healthy Caucasian individuals from Russia, 39 in total and aged roughly 6 to 95 years, were included as donors. Each donor gave 9 to 10 milliliters of peripheral blood, collected into EDTA-treated Vacutainer tubes. Ficoll-Paque density-gradient centrifugation was used to isolate PBMCs, with at least 7 million obtained per sample. Total RNA was extracted from PBMCs with Trizol reagent, with at least 6 micrograms obtained per sample. For every donor, flow cytometry on a PBMC aliquot measured the percentage of naive CD45RAhigh/CD27high T cells. To note about this clonotype: No cognate antigen has been identified for it. One base away there is no much larger clone; base qualities are not given.

The sample comprised blood. This TCR came from a woman aged 35 to 49 in good health.

The CDR3 is CASSFGQGGGSETQYF. The DNA sequence is as follows: TGCGCCAGCAGCTTTGGACAGGGGGGGGGTAGCGAGACCCAGTACTTC. The chain couples TRBV5-1 to TRBJ2-5; TRBD1 agrees with 10 junctional bases. The CDR3, cysteine through phenylalanine, is 16 amino acids long. Only CDR3 DNA remains: 48 bases, in frame from the first base. V is trimmed back by 2 bases and J by 5 bases, and the junction contains 9 bases that no gene match accounts for. CDR1 SGHRS and CDR2 YFSETQ are derived from the germline V gene.